These 22 T cell receptor beta chains were sequenced from one sample in a study of OX40 agonist ivuxolimab in advanced cancers. TCRdb's table, derived via immunoSEQ multiplex PCR, lists solely in-frame clones and lacks some. Of roughly 89,000 clones in the sample, 90% were seen once. Source: CD4+ or CD8+ T cells sorted from blood, taken in a trial of the OX40 agonist ivuxolimab. The receptor set was obtained from an adult with an advanced solid tumor such as melanoma, head and neck, liver or kidney cancer.

CDR3 region: CAISEQDRYEQYF. CDR3 in DNA: TGTGCCATCAGTGAACAGGACCGCTACGAGCAGTACTTC. The genes are TRBV10-3 and TRBJ2-7; D possibly corresponds to TRBD1 (5 bases). This CDR3 has 13 amino acids. Trimming left V 3 bases short and J 3 bases short, with 9 bases between. Germline values: CDR1 ENHRY, CDR2 SYGVKD.

The chain links TRBV21-1 to TRBJ2-7; the D segment call TRBD1 is taken from the table without a DNA check. TRBV21-1 is a pseudogene segment. The CDR3 is 14 residues long. CDR3 sequence reads: CASKRTGGPYEQYF. CDR3 nucleotides: TGTGCCAGCAAACGGACAGGGGGCCCCTACGAGCAGTACTTC.

The chain is built from TRBV5-3 and TRBJ2-5; 8 bases are shared with TRBD1. TRBV5-3 falls under the ORF class, with uncertain function. This CDR3 is built from 17 residues. V shed 4 bases and J 5 bases; nucleotides not matched to a gene: 16. Here the CDR3 DNA reads TGTGCCAGAAGCCCTGGGACCCTACAGGGGGTGACGGAGACCCAGTACTTC. It yields the protein CARSPGTLQGVTETQYF.

This clone was counted many times. The chain carries TRBV2 and TRBJ1-5; D unresolved. Trimming cost V 6 bases and J 1 base, with 13 bases left between them. The germline V gene has CDR1 SNHLY and CDR2 FYNNEI. This CDR3 has 15 amino acids. CDR3 in DNA: TGTGCCAGCAGGTTAGGGAGGTCCAGCAATCAGCCCCAGCATTTT. Translation: CASRLGRSSNQPQHF.

V gene TRBV5-4 combines with J gene TRBJ2-7; maybe TRBD2 (6 bases). The CDR3 spans 14 residues. The V gene lost 5 bases and the J gene lost 0 bases, with 12 bases spanning the gap. In germline, CDR1 is SGHNT, CDR2 YYREEE (reference sequence). CDR3 nucleotide sequence: TGTGCCAGCAGTTTTTGGGGGGACTCCTACGAGCAGTACTTC. Translated: CASSFWGDSYEQYF.

The genes are TRBV7-2 and TRBJ2-7, with no clear D. CDR1 and CDR2 from the germline V gene are SGHTA and FQGNSA. V was pared by 1 base and J by 3 bases, with 10 bases between. This CDR3 region has 14 residues. CDR3 sequence reads: CASSLGGVSYEQYF. The CDR3 region has the DNA TGTGCCAGCAGCTTAGGAGGAGTTAGCTACGAGCAGTACTTC.

This clone was seen a few times. J is TRBJ2-7 and V is TRBV5-5; 11 bases agree with TRBD1. The V and J ends lost 2 bases and 4 bases, in that order; junction bases with no gene match: 5. This CDR3 has 15 amino acids. The germline V gene has CDR1 SGHKS and CDR2 YYEKEE (reference sequence). CDR3 sequence: CASSFWTGGEYEQYF. The CDR3 DNA sequence: TGTGCCAGCAGCTTTTGGACAGGGGGCGAGTACGAGCAGTACTTC.

The DNA of the CDR3 is TGCAGCGTTGAAATTCGTAGCGGAACAGATACGCAGTATTTT. As protein: CSVEIRSGTDTQYF. The chain couples TRBV29-1 to TRBJ2-3, with D perhaps matching TRBD2 (6 bases). The germline V gene encodes CDR1 SQVTM and CDR2 ANQGSEA. The CDR3 extends over 14 amino acids. V lost 2 bases, J lost 3 bases, and 12 bases lay in between.

The rearrangement links TRBV4-1 to TRBJ2-2; no definite D call. The CDR3 runs to 14 residues. The germline V and J ends were trimmed by 1 base and 4 bases, with 7 bases remaining between them. CDR1 MGHRA and CDR2 YSYEKL come from the germline V gene. The CDR3 region is CASSQVQATGELFF. The CDR3 bases are TGCGCCAGCAGCCAAGTGCAGGCCACCGGGGAGCTGTTTTTT.

This chain joins TRBV5-6 and TRBJ1-5, with D perhaps matching TRBD1 (6 bases). The CDR3 runs to 14 residues. Trimming removed 0 bases from V and 7 bases from J, with 11 bases in between. Looked up from germline, CDR1 is SGHDT and CDR2 is YYEEEE. The CDR3 coding sequence is TGTGCCAGCAGCTTGGGGACAGCAGACCAGCCCCAGCATTTT. Protein sequence: CASSLGTADQPQHF.

This clone was recorded a few times. V usage is TRBV19 and J usage is TRBJ1-2; the D gene is possibly TRBD1 (6 bases). The CDR3 runs to 16 residues. Germline V gene lookup returns CDR1 LNHDA and CDR2 SQIVND (reference sequence). V lost 2 bases and J 7 bases, leaving 20 bases between the germline ends. CDR3 sequence: CASSISGDRTLFGYTF. The CDR3 nucleotides read TGTGCCAGTAGTATATCCGGCGACAGGACATTGTTTGGCTACACCTTC.

This clone was counted a single time. The rearrangement links TRBV7-6 to TRBJ1-1, with D possibly matching TRBD1 (5 bases). The CDR3 has 14 amino acids. The V gene lost 5 bases and the J gene lost 2 bases, with 12 bases spanning the gap. Germline V gives CDR1 SGHVS, CDR2 FNYEAQ. CDR3 loop: CASSPDIYNTEAFF. CDR3 in DNA: TGTGCCAGCAGCCCGGACATTTATAACACTGAAGCTTTCTTT.

The chain recombines TRBV6-5 with TRBJ2-1; D might be TRBD2 (5 bases). CDR1 is MNHEY, CDR2 SVGAGI, per germline. The V end lost 4 bases, the J end lost 4 bases, and 8 bases lay between the germline ends. The CDR3 is 13 residues long. CDR3 nucleotide sequence: TGTGCCAGCAGTTTCGGGGAATACAATGAGCAGTTCTTC. The encoded protein is CASSFGEYNEQFF.

V usage is TRBV4-1 and J usage is TRBJ2-1; 13 nucleotides match TRBD2. This CDR3 comprises 16 residues. CDR1 is MGHRA, CDR2 YSYEKL, per germline. With 0 bases clipped from V and 12 bases from J, the junction kept 8 bases outside the gene matches. The CDR3 nucleotides read TGCGCCAGCAGCCAAGATGAGGGGGGACTAGCGGGATGGCAGTTCTTC. Its protein product is CASSQDEGGLAGWQFF.

V is TRBV19 and J is TRBJ2-7; D may be TRBD2 (7 bases). Germline CDR1 and CDR2: LNHDA and SQIVND (reference sequence). This CDR3 has 19 residues. V dropped 0 bases and J dropped 6 bases, with 27 bases sitting between them. CDR3 residues: CASSIEGGDLPLNMGEQYF. Written as DNA, the CDR3 is TGTGCCAGTAGTATAGAAGGGGGGGACTTACCCCTCAACATGGGCGAGCAGTACTTC.

With respect to this clone: One junction end disagrees with the germline gene, perhaps due to a read error. CDR3 in amino acids: CASSQPRDSHNEQFF. CDR3 DNA sequence: TGCGCCAGCAGCCAGCCCCGGGACTCCCACAATGAGCAGTTCTTC. The V and J genes are TRBV4-1 and TRBJ2-1, with TRBD2 as a possible D gene (6 bases). The CDR3 totals 15 residues. The germline V gene encodes CDR1 MGHRA and CDR2 YSYEKL.

The chain recombines TRBV5-1 with TRBJ1-2; D is possibly TRBD1 (6 bases). The length of the CDR3 is 15 residues. V was pared by 4 bases and J by 2 bases, with 15 bases between. Germline V gene sequence: CDR1 SGHRS, CDR2 YFSETQ. The CDR3 protein is CASSGGRGSNYGYTF. CDR3 nucleotides: TGCGCCAGCAGCGGGGGGCGAGGTTCAAACTATGGCTACACCTTC. Full variable domain (missing parts from reference TRBV5-1 and TRBJ1-2): KAGVTQTPRYLIKTRGQQVTLSCSPISGHRSVSWYQQTPGQGLQFLFEYFSETQRNKGNFPGRFSGRQFSNSRSEMNVSTLELGDSALYLCASSGGRGSNYGYTFGSGTRLTVV.

The V call is TRBV10-1, the J call TRBJ2-5; 14 nucleotides agree with TRBD2. J gave up 5 bases and V 5 bases, and 10 bases lay outside the gene matches. The CDR3 is made up of 17 amino acids. Germline V CDR1 and CDR2: WNHNN, SYGVQD (reference sequence). DNA of the CDR3: TGCGCCAGCAGTAACCACGGACTAGCGGGAGGCCGGGAGACCCAGTACTTC. Protein: CASSNHGLAGGRETQYF.

This clone has a single count. The chain links TRBV9 to TRBJ2-1; D is uncertain. The CDR3 has 16 amino acids. The germline V and J ends were trimmed by 0 bases and 0 bases, with 10 bases remaining between them. CDR1 and CDR2 from the germline V gene are SGDLS and YYNGEE. CDR3 in amino acids: CASSVVYGSSYNEQFF. The CDR3 coding sequence is TGTGCCAGCAGCGTAGTTTACGGCAGCTCCTACAATGAGCAGTTCTTC.

This clone was observed a single time. The rearrangement uses TRBV7-8 and TRBJ1-1; possible D gene TRBD1, 6 bases. Trimming cost V 1 base and J 5 bases, with 17 bases left between them. The CDR3 extends over 16 amino acids. The germline gives CDR1 SGHVS, CDR2 FQNEAQ. In nucleotides, the CDR3 is TGTGCCAGCAGCTTAGTCGCAGGGGCACCGAGAACTGAAGCTTTCTTT. This gives the protein CASSLVAGAPRTEAFF. Based on the CDR3 plus reference TRBV7-8 and TRBJ1-1, the full variable domain is GAGVSQSPRYKVAKRGQDVALRCDPISGHVSLFWYQQALGQGPEFLTYFQNEAQLDKSGLPSDRFFAERPEGSVSTLKIQRTQQEDSAVYLCASSLVAGAPRTEAFFGQGTRLTVV.

This clone was detected once. The chain carries TRBV5-4 and TRBJ2-1, with D perhaps given as TRBD1 or TRBD2 (5 bases each). Germline-derived CDR1 and CDR2 are SGHNT and YYREEE (reference sequence). This CDR3 is 15 amino acids long. V lost 3 bases and J lost 4, with 14 bases in between. The chain's CDR3 is CASSWDASPYNEQFF. The CDR3 nucleotides are TGTGCCAGCAGCTGGGACGCATCCCCTTACAATGAGCAGTTCTTC.

The chain recombines TRBV6-1 with TRBJ1-1; 7 nucleotides align to TRBD1. In germline, CDR1 is MNHNS, CDR2 SASEGT. The CDR3 loop spans 13 amino acids. The V gene end was trimmed by 6 bases and the J gene end by 1 base; junction bases not matched to a gene: 2. Written as DNA, the CDR3 is TGTGCCAGCAGACAGGGGTCGAACACTGAAGCTTTCTTT. Translating gives CASRQGSNTEAFF.